This TCR beta chain is drawn from a study of PD-1 blockade in classical Hodgkin lymphoma (dated by TCRdb to the early 2020s). Some background on the complete study: Nivolumab dosing was 3 mg/kg intravenously every 2 weeks, continuing until either disease progression or unacceptable toxicity. A peripheral blood immune signature of response to PD-1 blockade in classical Hodgkin lymphoma was defined using TCR beta sequencing and CyTOF. What the research found in general, with its limitations: Trial patients achieving complete response had baseline diversity similar to newly diagnosed patients, whereas partial responders and progressors had significantly lower diversity. Patients starting nivolumab less than 1 year after ASCT had lower diversity and were excluded from later analyses to avoid confounding by immune reconstitution. Baseline TCR diversity was reported to be lower in newly diagnosed patients than in healthy donors and to be lower still in relapsed/refractory patients. By C4D1, a significant rise was seen in CD4+ TCR diversity but not in CD8+ TCR diversity (p=0.0027 vs p=0.16), and the rise was most apparent among complete responders (p=0.02). The study covered only a single clinical trial cohort, and the causes of the repertoire differences, possibly disease activity or prior therapy, were still not defined.

As to this clone: No antigen is known for it. The sample holds no much larger clone one base away, and base qualities are not on file.

Genomic DNA was isolated using the Qiagen DNeasy kit from unsorted PBMCs as well as from negatively selected CD4+ and CD8+ fractions. Amplification of TCR beta CDR3 regions was done by immunoSEQ multiplex PCR with primers that anneal to V and J segments. Amplification bias was minimized using a synthetic immune receptor repertoire, and residual bias was removed computationally after sequencing. The authors' analysis ran thus. Custom Python scripts were used to quantify repertoire diversity as the Shannon entropy index. Unsorted, CD4+ and CD8+ repertoires were analyzed separately, except for combined analyses in which CD4+ and CD8+ sequences were merged in silico. Clonal expansion was defined as at least a 2-fold frequency increase after treatment relative to C1D1, with a pseudocount of 0.5 for undetected baseline clones. Singleton clones were defined as clones with 0 or 1 copy at C1D1, and non-singleton clones were defined as clones with 2 or more copies. By matching protein sequences in sorted samples from the same patient, clones expanded in unsorted samples were annotated as CD4+, CD8+ or unknown. Wilcoxon tests on paired samples were used to test changes in diversity from C1D1 to C4D1. Entries here come from immuneACCESS through TCRdb and include only in-frame sequences with V and J called. Some clones fail to appear in such tables; in the studies checked, an unresolved V gene covers under half of the shortfall, and the cause of the remainder is unknown. That table furnishes V, J and clone size, whereas the DNA furnished D and trimming. This sample gives 20,000 to 25,000 clones in total; around three quarters of them show up just once. The leading ten clones occupy roughly a sixth of the sample.

The time point label on this specimen signifies: cycle 2 day 1 (C2D1) of nivolumab. Relapse after autologous stem cell transplantation had occurred in all trial patients, and cohorts A, B and C were distinguished by prior brentuximab vedotin exposure. The trial cohort was composed of about 54 patients with relapsed/refractory classical Hodgkin lymphoma, for whom complete response, partial response or progressive disease was recorded as best overall response. In the multi-cohort phase II CheckMate 205 trial, trial patients received single-agent nivolumab. An independent review committee assessed best overall response by applying the 2007 International Working Group response criteria. Trial PBMCs were obtained immediately prior to nivolumab initiation (C1D1) and on therapy at cycle 2 day 1 and cycle 4 day 1. Peripheral blood was collected in 8 mL Vacutainer Cell Preparation Tubes, from which PBMCs were isolated by centrifugation and then cryopreserved.

Trimming leaves V shorter by 5 bases and J shorter by 6 bases, with the junction holding 5 bases beyond the gene matches. Its CDR3 holds 13 amino acids, cysteine through phenylalanine. Only the CDR3 portion is preserved as DNA: 39 bases, with reading frame beginning at the first base. From the germline V gene (reference sequence), CDR1 is LNHDA and CDR2 is SQIVND. The chain employs TRBV19 and TRBJ2-3; TRBD2 agrees with 7 junctional bases. The origin of this receptor is a human donor with classical Hodgkin lymphoma. The specimen comprised peripheral blood mononuclear cells (PBMCs), sampled before the second cycle of nivolumab. The CDR3 reads as follows: CASSLQGGDTQYF. Here is the DNA: TGTGCCAGTAGTCTGCAGGGAGGGGATACGCAGTATTTT. Reference TRBV19 and TRBJ2-3 proteins supply the regions before and after the CDR3; the full variable domain is: DGGITQSPKYLFRKEGQNVTLSCEQNLNHDAMYWYRQDPGQGLRLIYYSQIVNDFQKGDIAEGYSVSREKKESFPLTVTSAQKNPTAFYLCASSLQGGDTQYFGPGTRLTVL.